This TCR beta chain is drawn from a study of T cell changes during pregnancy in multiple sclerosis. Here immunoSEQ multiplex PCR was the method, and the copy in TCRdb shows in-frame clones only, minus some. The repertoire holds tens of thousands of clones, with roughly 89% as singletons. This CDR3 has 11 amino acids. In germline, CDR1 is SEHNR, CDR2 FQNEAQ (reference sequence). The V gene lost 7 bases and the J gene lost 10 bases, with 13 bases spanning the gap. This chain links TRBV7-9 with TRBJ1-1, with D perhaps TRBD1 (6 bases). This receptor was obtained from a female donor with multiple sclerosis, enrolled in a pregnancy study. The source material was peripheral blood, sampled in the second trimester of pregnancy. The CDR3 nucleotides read TGTGCCAGCACGCAGGGGTTAGCAGCTTTCTTT. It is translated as CASTQGLAAFF. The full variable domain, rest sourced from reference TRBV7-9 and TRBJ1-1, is DTGVSQNPRHKITKRGQNVTFRCDPISEHNRLYWYRQTLGQGPEFLTYFQNEAQLEKSRLLSDRFSAERPKGSFSTLEIQRTEQGDSAMYLCASTQGLAAFFGQGTRLTVV.